The TCR beta chain under discussion was sequenced for a study of T cells in Graves' hyperthyroidism and ophthalmopathy. As concerns this clonotype: This may be a read error: a much more frequent sequence differs by one nucleotide.

Amplification of TCR beta CDR3 regions was performed using RNA transcripts as template. The TCR CDR3 was amplified in a first-round RT-PCR using the HTBI primer set. Each CDR3 protein is one row after TCRdb ran MiXCR on the multiplex PCR reads. Among 390,000 or so distinct CDR3 sequences, approximately 15% were seen once, and the ten largest hold 13%. Trimming cost V 9 bases and J 3 bases, with 18 bases left between them. The CDR3 has 15 residues. Looked up from germline, CDR1 is LNHDA and CDR2 is SQIVND (reference sequence). This chain connects TRBV19 to TRBJ2-1, with D possibly matching TRBD2 (6 bases). Sequenced sample: blood. The sequence derives from a man in his late teens or twenties with Graves' ophthalmopathy. The CDR3 sequence is CASSFPRGGYNEQFF. CDR3 DNA sequence: TGTGCCAGCAGCTTCCCCCGGGGAGGCTACAATGAGCAGTTCTTC.